The rows below give T cell receptor beta chains drawn from one sample of a study of vaccination and CD4 T cells after COVID-19. These receptors have no known antigen. MiXCR, applied by TCRdb to the PCR reads, yields one record per CDR3 protein. The table has 16,000 or so distinct CDR3 sequences, approximately 50% seen once. The input for sequencing was CD4+ T cells from blood, cultured in vitro, taken about 7 months after SARS-CoV-2 vaccination. All receptors come from a human donor who had recovered from COVID-19. Each CDR3 is given without its conserved first and last residue. Fields, in order: V gene, J gene, CDR3 protein.

TRBV7-3	TRBJ2-2	ASSLLSGGVGELF
TRBV28	TRBJ2-5	ASSLTGTKETQY
TRBV19	TRBJ2-1	VKGRESSNEQF
TRBV18	TRBJ2-7	ASSTIAGGPHEQY
TRBV24-1	TRBJ2-5	ATSDGRETQY
TRBV10-3	TRBJ2-7	AISVSSYEQY
TRBV6-1	TRBJ1-5	ASRSPHSNQPQH
TRBV7-2	TRBJ2-7	ASSLMASGTSTYEQY
TRBV15	TRBJ2-1	ATSRGGQGSYNEQF
TRBV7-9	TRBJ2-2	ASSLRGQNTGELF
TRBV11-3	TRBJ2-2	ASSLRRSLF
TRBV11-2	TRBJ1-1	ASSRDSAIEAF
TRBV20-1	TRBJ2-3	SAETSGRAPTDTQY
TRBV7-2	TRBJ1-5	ASSSTTGQEIYGNQPQH
TRBV20-1	TRBJ1-2	SARDRGRNYGYT
TRBV7-9	TRBJ2-7	ASSSEGGGEQY
TRBV19	TRBJ1-2	ASRTQGRGFGYT
TRBV10-3	TRBJ2-4	AIRQGLQNIQY
TRBV4-2	TRBJ1-1	ASSQDGGTGTVMTEAF
TRBV2	TRBJ2-7	ASSVDRGGEQY
TRBV6-5	TRBJ1-1	ASSSLGQGTEAF
TRBV2	TRBJ1-5	ASDRDNNQPQH
TRBV12-3/TRBV12-4	TRBJ1-6	ASSFSGPLGPLH
TRBV20-1	TRBJ2-7	SARGDSFGEQY
TRBV7-9	TRBJ1-1	ASSLGSGGKAF